This is a list of T cell receptor beta chains from one sample in a study of T-cell reconstitution after alpha-beta-depleted transplantation in children. One entry per CDR3 protein results from TCRdb running MiXCR on the PCR reads. The sample lists fewer than 400,000 distinct CDR3 sequences, roughly 22% occurring once. The sequencing here drew on PBMCs from the stem cell graft donor, taken from the stem cell graft. These receptors were taken from a human donor who donated a stem cell graft to a child with acute myeloid leukemia. The CDR3 runs from the conserved cysteine through the conserved F or W. The order of the fields is J gene, V gene, clone size, D gene, CDR3 protein, CDR3 DNA. A D gene is named only where the DNA matches it firmly. Clone size is not always given. Where it is, it says once, few, many or a class for expanded clones.

TRBJ2-7 TRBV24-1 few TRBD1 CATSDPGTGVPYEQYF TGTGCCACCAGTGACCCCGGGACAGGGGTCCCCTACGAGCAGTACTTC
TRBJ2-1 TRBV6-2/TRBV6-3 - - CASNPAGLYNEQFF TGTGCCAGCAATCCGGCCGGGCTTTACAATGAGCAGTTCTTC
TRBJ2-7 TRBV5-5 few TRBD2 CASSSNLAAYEQYF TGTGCCAGCAGCTCCAATCTAGCGGCCTACGAGCAGTACTTC
TRBJ2-7 TRBV20-1 many TRBD1 CSAADRGILSYEQYF TGCAGTGCCGCCGACAGGGGTATTTTGAGCTACGAGCAGTACTTC
TRBJ2-2 TRBV6-2/TRBV6-3 few TRBD1 CASRDRERTGELFF TGTGCCAGCAGGGACAGGGAGAGGACCGGGGAGCTGTTTTTT
TRBJ2-6 TRBV29-1 - - CSVEAKDTSSGANVLTF TGCAGCGTTGAAGCAAAGGACACGAGCTCTGGGGCCAACGTCCTGACTTTC
TRBJ2-7 TRBV18 few - CASSPSGLWSSYEQYF TGTGCCAGCTCACCATCAGGACTGTGGAGCTCCTACGAGCAGTACTTC
TRBJ2-1 TRBV12-3/TRBV12-4 few - CASSEDPSSYNEQFF TGTGCCAGCAGTGAGGACCCTAGCTCCTACAATGAGCAGTTCTTC
TRBJ2-3 TRBV7-8 once TRBD2 CASSLVAGARGDTQYF TGTGCCAGCAGCTTAGTCGCGGGAGCAAGGGGAGATACGCAGTATTTT
TRBJ2-5 TRBV5-1 - - CASSSGTHQETQYF TGCGCCAGCAGCTCCGGGACGCACCAAGAGACCCAGTACTTC
TRBJ2-1 TRBV7-9 few - CASTDSYNEQFF TGTGCCAGCACAGACAGTTACAATGAGCAGTTCTTC
TRBJ1-6 TRBV12-3/TRBV12-4 - TRBD1 CASSFTGGEVSSPLHF TGTGCCAGCAGTTTCACAGGGGGCGAAGTCAGTTCACCCCTCCACTTT
TRBJ2-2 TRBV12-3/TRBV12-4 - - CASSFEAGLDTGELFF TGTGCCAGCAGTTTCGAGGCGGGACTTGACACCGGGGAGCTGTTTTTT
TRBJ2-1 TRBV28 - - CASSPAGTNLYNEQFF TGTGCCAGCAGCCCCGCCGGGACAAACCTTTACAATGAGCAGTTCTTC
TRBJ1-1 TRBV29-1 few TRBD1 CSADRGQNTEAFF TGCAGCGCAGACAGGGGGCAGAACACTGAAGCTTTCTTT
TRBJ2-7 TRBV20-1 many TRBD2 CSAAPGSSGRAGEQYF TGCAGTGCTGCCCCGGGAAGTAGCGGGAGGGCGGGTGAGCAGTACTTC
TRBJ1-3 TRBV4-1 - - CASSQDRITVSGNTIYF TGCGCCAGCAGCCAAGATCGGATTACAGTCTCTGGAAACACCATATATTTT
TRBJ1-1 TRBV7-2 - - CASSLMRWGEAFF TGTGCCAGCAGCTTAATGAGATGGGGGGAAGCTTTCTTT
TRBJ2-1 TRBV12-3/TRBV12-4 - TRBD2 CASTHGLAPEQFF TGTGCCAGCACCCACGGACTAGCGCCTGAGCAGTTCTTC